The 13 T cell receptor beta chains listed next were all sequenced from one sample in a study of cytomegalovirus exposure and HLA in healthy donors. Primers for the PCR totalled 60 Vbeta and 13 Jbeta. The method was immunoSEQ multiplex PCR; TCRdb's version includes in-frame clones alone and lacks a portion of them. The sample carries some 150,000 clones, approximately 76% recorded once. The sample taken for sequencing was PBMCs. All receptors come from a man between 60 and 75 years old in good health and CMV-seronegative.

V and J are TRBV21-1 and TRBJ2-4; the table names TRBD1, a call not compared with the DNA. TRBV21-1 is labeled a pseudogene. CDR3 length: 15 residues. CDR3: CASTRKVRDIDIQYF. The CDR3 DNA reads as TGTGCCAGCACCCGCAAGGTTCGGGACATCGACATTCAGTACTTC.

This clone was found a few times. The J gene is TRBJ2-1, the V gene TRBV7-8; TRBD2 matches 13 bases. CDR3 length equals 17 residues. The V segment lost 5 bases and the J segment 4 bases; nucleotides outside the gene matches: 8. CDR1 SGHVS and CDR2 FQNEAQ come from the germline V gene. The CDR3 loop is CASSRGLAGVGYNEQFF. The CDR3 DNA is TGTGCCAGCAGCCGTGGACTAGCGGGAGTTGGGTACAATGAGCAGTTCTTC.

The chain has TRBV5-1 and TRBJ2-5, with 7 bases aligning to TRBD2. The CDR3 runs to 14 residues. Germline CDR1 reads SGHRS; CDR2 reads YFSETQ. Trimming removed 0 bases from V and 3 bases from J; junction bases left unmatched: 2. The chain's CDR3 is CASSLAAGEETQYF. The CDR3 DNA is TGCGCCAGCAGCTTGGCCGCGGGGGAAGAGACCCAGTACTTC.

CDR3 region: CASSHLGIAGTTDTQYF. CDR3 sequence (DNA): TGTGCCAGCAGCCACCTCGGAATAGCGGGAACCACAGATACGCAGTATTTT. The gene calls are TRBV7-2 and TRBJ2-3, with TRBD2 identical over 8 bases. Germline CDR1 and CDR2: SGHTA and FQGNSA. This CDR3 contains 17 residues. V lost 5 bases and J lost 2; bases outside the gene matches: 12.

The rearrangement joins TRBV10-3 to TRBJ1-1; no firm D call. Germline V gene lookup returns CDR1 ENHRY and CDR2 SYGVKD. The CDR3 sequence is 14 residues long. V dropped 3 bases and J dropped 1 base, with 9 bases sitting between them. CDR3 in DNA: TGTGCCATCAGTGACCTCGGCGGGAACACTGAAGCTTTCTTT. This gives the protein CAISDLGGNTEAFF.

The J gene is TRBJ2-3, the V gene TRBV4-3; the match to TRBD2 covers 12 bases. CDR1 LGHNA and CDR2 YSLEER come from the germline V gene. The CDR3 has 16 amino acids. The trim removed 4 bases at V and 6 bases at J, leaving 8 bases unmatched. DNA for the CDR3: TGCGCCAGCAGCCCCCGTACCGGGACTAGCGGGGATACGCAGTATTTT. Protein product: CASSPRTGTSGDTQYF.

The V gene is TRBV6-5, the J gene TRBJ1-5; TRBD1 might be the D (5 bases). Germline V gives CDR1 MNHEY, CDR2 SVGAGI. The CDR3 has 14 residues. Trimming stripped 2 bases from V and 5 bases from J, with 10 bases between. The CDR3 sequence is CASSYEGVDQPQHF. Written as DNA, the CDR3 is TGTGCCAGCAGTTACGAAGGGGTAGATCAGCCCCAGCATTTT.

This rearrangement joins TRBV6-5 to TRBJ1-6, with D tentatively TRBD1 (6 bases). Germline V CDR1 and CDR2: MNHEY, SVGAGI. The V end lost 2 bases, the J end lost 15 bases, and 17 bases lay between the germline ends. This CDR3 is 14 amino acids long. The CDR3 loop reads CASSYGRGSQGLHF. Written as DNA, the CDR3 is TGTGCCAGCAGTTACGGCAGGGGCTCTCAAGGCCTCCACTTT.

This clone appeared once. CDR3: CASNRGGVDNEQFF. The CDR3 bases are TGCGCCAGCAACCGGGGAGGGGTAGACAATGAGCAGTTCTTC. The chain has TRBV5-1 and TRBJ2-1, with TRBD2 identical over 7 bases. Germline V gene data show CDR1 as SGHRS and CDR2 as YFSETQ. With 6 bases clipped from V and 5 bases from J, the junction kept 8 bases outside the gene matches. The CDR3 loop spans 14 amino acids.

The chain joins TRBV15 to TRBJ2-5, with TRBD2 matching 7 bases. This CDR3 has 13 amino acids. The V gene's germline CDR1 is LNHNV and CDR2 YYDKDF (reference sequence). The V and J ends lost 3 bases and 5 bases, in that order; junction bases with no gene match: 3. The CDR3 sequence: CATSRGEGETQYF. DNA for the CDR3: TGTGCCACCAGCAGGGGGGAGGGGGAGACCCAGTACTTC.

The chain employs TRBV28 and TRBJ2-3; TRBD2 might be the D (6 bases). There are 14 residues in the CDR3. Trimming removed 5 bases at V and 4 bases at J, with 13 bases between. Germline V lookup: CDR1 MDHEN, CDR2 SYDVKM. Here the CDR3 reads CASSGRRTPDTQYF. DNA of the CDR3: TGTGCCAGCAGTGGGAGGAGGACGCCAGATACGCAGTATTTT.

CDR3: CASRSQAARIYGYTF. The CDR3 nucleotides are TGTGCCAGCCGCTCACAGGCGGCCCGAATCTATGGCTACACCTTC. J is TRBJ1-2 and V is TRBV5-6; D is perhaps TRBD1 (5 bases). The length of the CDR3 is 15 residues. CDR1 and CDR2 from the germline V gene are SGHDT and YYEEEE. With 7 bases removed from V and 4 bases from J, the gap between germline ends came to 20 bases.

The chain couples TRBV28 to TRBJ1-2; 8 nucleotides line up with TRBD1. Germline V lookup: CDR1 MDHEN, CDR2 SYDVKM. Trimming took 6 bases from V and 3 from J; bases not matched to a gene: 9. The CDR3 covers 15 residues. In DNA form, the CDR3 reads TGTGCCAGCAGGGGCACCGGGACAGGCTACTATGGCTACACCTTC. Protein: CASRGTGTGYYGYTF.